Below, 14 T cell receptor beta chains from the same sample are listed, as sequenced in a study of shared clonotypes between healthy human individuals. Repertoires were generated with immunoSEQ multiplex PCR, while TCRdb's copy carries only in-frame clones and drops some. The data hold 500,000 to 550,000 clones, with about 96% observed a single time. Sequencing was done on a sample of naive CD4+ T cells sorted from blood. The subset denotes: CD45RA+ positively selected. These receptors were obtained from a woman aged 25-40 years in good health.

Only one count was recorded for this clone. The genes are TRBV5-1 and TRBJ1-4; D unclear. CDR1 and CDR2 from the germline V gene are SGHRS and YFSETQ. V was clipped by 0 bases and J by 2 bases, with 20 bases between them. The CDR3 is 19 amino acids. The CDR3 bases are TGCGCCAGCAGCTTGGGCGTCAGTGAGTTCGTACAGACTAATGAAAAACTGTTTTTT. Translation: CASSLGVSEFVQTNEKLFF. The complete variable domain, with remaining parts taken from reference TRBV5-1 and TRBJ1-4, reads KAGVTQTPRYLIKTRGQQVTLSCSPISGHRSVSWYQQTPGQGLQFLFEYFSETQRNKGNFPGRFSGRQFSNSRSEMNVSTLELGDSALYLCASSLGVSEFVQTNEKLFFGSGTQLSVL.

The chain is built from TRBV27 and TRBJ1-2, with 11 bases lining up with TRBD1. Germline lookup yields CDR1 MNHEY and CDR2 SMNVEV (reference sequence). The CDR3 is 14 amino acids. V shed 5 bases, J shed 6 bases, and the junction held 5 bases outside the gene matches. CDR3 region: CASSRRTGGDGYTF. In nucleotides, the CDR3 is TGTGCCAGCAGTCGTAGGACAGGGGGCGATGGCTACACCTTC.

The chain carries TRBV28 and TRBJ2-1; the match to TRBD2 covers 13 bases. Germline V gene data show CDR1 as MDHEN and CDR2 as SYDVKM. CDR3 length equals 17 residues. With V trimmed by 5 bases and J by 4 bases, 8 bases remained unmatched. The CDR3 reads CASSLGEGLAGYNEQFF. The CDR3, as DNA: TGTGCCAGCAGTCTAGGCGAGGGACTAGCGGGATACAATGAGCAGTTCTTC.

The chain recombines TRBV21-1 with TRBJ2-3; the D segment call TRBD1 is taken from the table without a DNA check. TRBV21-1 is described as a pseudogene. The CDR3 has 13 amino acids. The chain's CDR3 is CATRDRGTDTQYF. In DNA form, the CDR3 reads TGTGCCACCCGGGACAGGGGGACAGATACGCAGTATTTT.

Remarks on this clone: This sample also contains other DNA sequences that code for the same CDR3. V is TRBV18 and J is TRBJ2-5; TRBD2 is a possible D gene (6 bases). V lost 3 bases and J 3 bases, leaving 8 bases between the germline ends. Germline-derived CDR1 and CDR2 are KGHSH and LQKENI. The CDR3 has 13 residues. The CDR3 DNA follows: TGTGCCAGCTCACCCGGGACTGAAGAGACCCAGTACTTC. Translation gives CASSPGTEETQYF.

The V call is TRBV18, the J call TRBJ2-7, with a weak D call TRBD1 (5 bases). The V end was cut by 4 bases, the J end by 7 bases, with 23 bases between. Germline V gene sequence: CDR1 KGHSH, CDR2 LQKENI. The CDR3 is made up of 16 amino acids. CDR3 sequence reads: CASSQRATELLQEQYF. CDR3 bases: TGTGCCAGCTCACAACGAGCGACAGAGCTTCTACAGGAGCAGTACTTC.

Only a few counts were recorded for this clone. The chain carries TRBV6-5 and TRBJ2-3, with no clear D. The CDR3 sequence is 14 residues long. Trimming stripped 6 bases from V and 2 bases from J, with 12 bases between. In germline, CDR1 is MNHEY, CDR2 SVGAGI. The chain's CDR3 is CASSPSGFTDTQYF. For the CDR3, the DNA is TGTGCCAGCAGCCCGTCCGGATTCACAGATACGCAGTATTTT.

The chain uses TRBV5-1 and TRBJ2-7; D is unresolved. The V gene lost 0 bases and the J gene lost 0 bases, with 10 bases spanning the gap. CDR1 is SGHRS and CDR2 is YFSETQ in the germline V gene. This CDR3 is 15 amino acids long. Here the CDR3 reads CASSLEIVSSYEQYF. CDR3 nucleotide sequence: TGCGCCAGCAGCTTGGAGATTGTCAGCTCCTACGAGCAGTACTTC.

The V and J genes are TRBV7-9 and TRBJ2-1; 11 bases agree with TRBD2. The V gene's germline CDR1 is SEHNR and CDR2 FQNEAQ (reference sequence). This CDR3 comprises 15 residues. The trim removed 3 bases at V and 12 bases at J, leaving 10 bases unmatched. This CDR3 reads CASSFLAGGGVVQFF. Here the CDR3 DNA reads TGTGCCAGCAGCTTCTTAGCGGGAGGGGGCGTAGTGCAGTTCTTC.

The V and J genes are TRBV19 and TRBJ2-7; 7 bases map to TRBD1. Germline lookup yields CDR1 LNHDA and CDR2 SQIVND (reference sequence). The CDR3 loop spans 14 amino acids. The trim removed 4 bases at V and 1 base at J, leaving 4 bases unmatched. The CDR3 sequence is CASSTGTVSYEQYF. Written as DNA, the CDR3 is TGTGCCAGTAGTACCGGGACAGTTTCCTACGAGCAGTACTTC.

This rearrangement joins TRBV10-1 to TRBJ2-7; a possible D gene is TRBD1 (5 bases). The CDR3 has 13 amino acids. V was shortened by 2 bases and J by 4 bases, with 9 bases between the two germline ends. Germline values: CDR1 WNHNN, CDR2 SYGVQD (reference sequence). The CDR3 DNA follows: TGCGCCAGCAGTGAGGGGGCAAGGTACGAGCAGTACTTC. Its protein is CASSEGARYEQYF.

The genes are TRBV28 and TRBJ2-1; TRBD2 matches at 7 bases. This CDR3 has 16 amino acids. Germline V lookup: CDR1 MDHEN, CDR2 SYDVKM. J lost 0 bases, V lost 5 bases, and 7 bases had no gene match. In nucleotides, the CDR3 is TGTGCCAGCAGTGGGGCTAGCGGACTCTCCTACAATGAGCAGTTCTTC. Amino acid sequence: CASSGASGLSYNEQFF.

The V and J genes are TRBV28 and TRBJ2-1; TRBD2 matches at 14 bases. Germline-derived CDR1 and CDR2 are MDHEN and SYDVKM. The CDR3 consists of 16 residues. V trimming: 5 bases; J trimming: 10 bases; junction bases outside the gene matches: 10. CDR3 coding DNA: TGTGCCAGCAGTCTGGGACTAGCGGGAGCCCAGGGGGAGCAGTTCTTC. This translates into CASSLGLAGAQGEQFF.

V is TRBV19 and J is TRBJ1-1; 8 bases are shared with TRBD1. Germline CDR1 LNHDA, CDR2 SQIVND (reference sequence). CDR3 size: 14 residues. V trimming: 6 bases; J trimming: 6 bases; junction bases outside the gene matches: 9. The CDR3 nucleotides read TGTGCCAGTAGGGCTGACAGGGGCAGGGCTGAAGCTTTCTTT. Translation gives CASRADRGRAEAFF. The variable domain in full, with the rest retrieved from reference TRBV19 and TRBJ1-1, is DGGITQSPKYLFRKEGQNVTLSCEQNLNHDAMYWYRQDPGQGLRLIYYSQIVNDFQKGDIAEGYSVSREKKESFPLTVTSAQKNPTAFYLCASRADRGRAEAFFGQGTRLTVV.